A single sample gave rise to the 19 T cell receptor beta chains below, sequenced in a study of blood T cells in healthy people across ages. Next came a second PCR, run for roughly 6 to 11 cycles, which used a sample-barcoded 5' primer along with a J-beta primer mix. TCRdb re-called the 5' RACE reads with MiXCR, one entry per CDR3 protein. This sample has around 650,000 distinct CDR3 sequences; about 30% occur once, and the top ten carry just over 15%. The sequenced sample was blood. These receptors came from a woman older than 75 in good health.

This clonotype was picked up many times. This chain joins TRBV20-1 and TRBJ1-2; D is undetermined. Looked up from germline, CDR1 is DFQATT and CDR2 is SNEGSKA (reference sequence). The CDR3 extends over 14 amino acids. Trimming removed 6 bases at V and 3 bases at J, with 17 bases between. This CDR3 is CSAPPASWDYGYTF. CDR3 coding DNA: TGCAGTGCGCCCCCGGCCTCATGGGACTATGGCTACACCTTC.

This clonotype was observed at least ten times. The chain couples TRBV7-8 to TRBJ2-5, with 11 bases fitting TRBD2. Germline V lookup: CDR1 SGHVS, CDR2 FQNEAQ. V lost 0 bases to trimming and J lost 3 bases; unmatched junction nucleotides: 6. This CDR3 is 17 amino acids long. Here the CDR3 DNA reads TGTGCCAGCAGCTTAGCTGGGCTAGCGGGGGGCAAAGAGACCCAGTACTTC. Protein sequence: CASSLAGLAGGKETQYF.

V and J are TRBV5-1 and TRBJ1-1, with TRBD1 as a possible D gene (5 bases). The CDR3 runs to 14 residues. Trimming pared 6 bases from V and 4 bases from J, leaving 16 bases between. Germline V gives CDR1 SGHRS, CDR2 YFSETQ. CDR3 DNA: TGCGCCAGCAACCGTGTAACAGGTGGCACTGAAGCTTTCTTT. Protein sequence: CASNRVTGGTEAFF.

This clonotype occurred once. The germline gene is not matched at one end of the junction; a read error may be the cause. This chain links TRBV7-7 with TRBJ2-3, with no clear D. Per the germline V gene, CDR1 is SSHAT and CDR2 is FNYEAQ (reference sequence). The CDR3 length is 13 residues. The CDR3 DNA follows: TGTGCTAGCAGCTTAGATGTGCGAGATACGCAGTATTTT. It codes for CASSLDVRDTQYF.

The chain has TRBV30 and TRBJ1-1, with a weak D call TRBD1 (5 bases). CDR1 is GTSNPN, CDR2 SVGIG, per germline (reference sequence). V was clipped by 6 bases and J by 4 bases, with 9 bases between them. The CDR3 totals 11 residues. The CDR3 DNA follows: TGTGCCTGCCAGGGTGCCACTGAAGCTTTCTTT. Its translation: CACQGATEAFF. The entire variable domain, with the rest obtained from reference TRBV30 and TRBJ1-1, is as follows: SQTIHQWPATLVQPVGSPLSLECTVEGTSNPNLYWYRQAAGRGLQLLFYSVGIGQISSEVPQNLSASRPQDRQFILSSKKLLLSDSGFYLCACQGATEAFFGQGTRLTVV.

This clonotype occurred a few times. The chain links TRBV5-6 to TRBJ2-1; D ambiguous. This CDR3 comprises 13 residues. Germline V gene data show CDR1 as SGHDT and CDR2 as YYEEEE. V shed 4 bases and J shed 10 bases, with 15 bases lying between them. Written as DNA, the CDR3 is TGTGCCAGCAGCCCAGGCCCCTCCTACGAGCAGTTCTTC. It is translated as CASSPGPSYEQFF.

This clonotype showed up just a few times. The rearrangement joins TRBV9 to TRBJ2-2; D gene unclear. V was shortened by 4 bases and J by 0 bases, with 13 bases between the two germline ends. Germline assignment: CDR1 SGDLS and CDR2 YYNGEE. The CDR3 runs to 16 residues. The CDR3 sequence: CASSQRATPNTGELFF. The CDR3 DNA reads TGTGCCAGCAGCCAACGGGCCACTCCGAACACCGGGGAGCTGTTTTTT. Using reference TRBV9 and TRBJ2-2 for the parts outside the CDR3, the full variable domain is DSGVTQTPKHLITATGQRVTLRCSPRSGDLSVYWYQQSLDQGLQFLIQYYNGEERAKGNILERFSAQQFPDLHSELNLSSLELGDSALYFCASSQRATPNTGELFFGEGSRLTVL.

This clonotype was detected only once. The CDR3 reads CASSHRAGGLTDNEQFF. CDR3 DNA: TGTGCCAGTAGTCATCGGGCAGGGGGGTTAACGGACAATGAGCAGTTCTTC. The chain carries TRBV19 and TRBJ2-1; a possible D gene is TRBD1 (7 bases). The CDR3 length is 17 residues. The germline V and J ends were trimmed by 5 bases and 5 bases, with 22 bases remaining between them. CDR1 LNHDA and CDR2 SQIVND come from the germline V gene (reference sequence).

The chain links TRBV29-1 to TRBJ1-2; D is unclear. The CDR3 is 11 residues long. Per germline, CDR1 SQVTM and CDR2 ANQGSEA. The germline V and J ends were trimmed by 7 bases and 6 bases, with 12 bases remaining between them. CDR3 bases: TGCAGCGAATTGTCGGGTAATGGCTACACCTTC. This encodes CSELSGNGYTF. Combining the CDR3 with reference TRBV29-1 and TRBJ1-2 gives the whole variable domain SAVISQKPSRDICQRGTSLTIQCQVDSQVTMMFWYRQQPGQSLTLIATANQGSEATYESGFVIDKFPISRPNLTFSTLTVSNMSPEDSSIYLCSELSGNGYTFGSGTRLTVV.

This clonotype has a handful of counts. The chain joins TRBV29-1 to TRBJ1-1, with D perhaps TRBD1 (6 bases). In germline, CDR1 is SQVTM, CDR2 ANQGSEA. V was shortened by 5 bases and J by 5 bases, with 12 bases between the two germline ends. CDR3 size: 12 residues. The CDR3 nucleotides read TGCAGCGTTTCCCAACAGGGAACTGAAGCTTTCTTT. Amino acid sequence: CSVSQQGTEAFF.

This clonotype was seen only a few times. V gene TRBV9 combines with J gene TRBJ1-4, with 8 bases identical to TRBD1. Germline V gene lookup returns CDR1 SGDLS and CDR2 YYNGEE. CDR3 length equals 15 residues. V lost 3 bases and J lost 7; bases outside the gene matches: 8. The CDR3 nucleotides read TGTGCCAGCAGCGCATTGACAGGGGAGAGTGAAAAACTGTTTTTT. This codes for CASSALTGESEKLFF.

This clonotype was counted only a few times. The chain is built from TRBV27 and TRBJ1-5; TRBD1 matches at 7 bases. Germline values: CDR1 MNHEY, CDR2 SMNVEV (reference sequence). The CDR3 consists of 17 residues. Trimming cost V 3 bases and J 1 base; bases outside gene matches: 9. CDR3 sequence: CASSFKPTGISNQPQHF. CDR3 in DNA: TGTGCCAGCAGTTTTAAGCCGACAGGGATCAGCAATCAGCCCCAGCATTTT.

The sample holds a few counts of this clonotype. The chain combines TRBV20-1 with TRBJ2-3; D unclear. CDR1 is DFQATT, CDR2 SNEGSKA, per germline (reference sequence). CDR3 length: 16 amino acids. V dropped 0 bases and J dropped 2 bases, with 15 bases sitting between them. The CDR3 region is CSARDGPAPVTDTQYF. The CDR3 DNA reads TGCAGTGCTAGAGATGGCCCAGCGCCCGTCACAGATACGCAGTATTTT.

This chain uses TRBV30 with TRBJ2-2; D not resolved. Deletions cut 1 base from V and 6 bases from J, with 18 bases between. The CDR3 covers 16 residues. The germline gives CDR1 GTSNPN, CDR2 SVGIG (reference sequence). The CDR3 nucleotides are TGTGCCTGGAGTGAAGGGTGGGGAACATTCGCCGGGGAGCTGTTTTTT. Translated, it gives CAWSEGWGTFAGELFF.

This clonotype was counted at least ten times. This chain connects TRBV28 to TRBJ2-7; 12 nucleotides agree with TRBD1. In germline, CDR1 is MDHEN, CDR2 SYDVKM. The length of the CDR3 is 11 residues. V was pared by 5 bases and J by 12 bases, with 2 bases of the junction left unmatched. CDR3 nucleotides: TGTGCCAGCAGTGGGACAGGGGGCGCGTACTTC. Encoded protein: CASSGTGGAYF.

The chain couples TRBV20-1 to TRBJ1-1; D not certain. V lost 0 bases to trimming and J lost 5 bases, with 13 bases between them. CDR1 and CDR2 (germline): DFQATT, SNEGSKA (reference sequence). This CDR3 has 14 residues. The CDR3 DNA is TGCAGTGCTAGAGAAGGGAGGTTGCGAACTGAAGCTTTCTTT. Protein: CSAREGRLRTEAFF.

Comments on this clonotype: A much larger clone is a single base away; this may be a read error. The gene calls are TRBV2 and TRBJ2-7; D unclear. The V end lost 4 bases, the J end lost 2 bases, and 6 bases lay between the germline ends. This CDR3 region has 12 residues. Germline CDR1 is SNHLY and CDR2 is FYNNEI. DNA for the CDR3: TGTGCCAGCAGTGCCCGCCCCTACGAGCAGTACTTC. Translated, it gives CASSARPYEQYF.

This clonotype was recorded a few times. The CDR3 DNA follows: TGTGCCAGCTCACCAGACCGGACGGATGAAAAACTGTTTTTT. This encodes CASSPDRTDEKLFF. V and J are TRBV18 and TRBJ1-4; D unclear. Germline CDR1 and CDR2: KGHSH and LQKENI. The V end was cut by 2 bases, the J end by 6 bases, with 10 bases between. The length of the CDR3 is 14 residues.

This chain connects TRBV20-1 to TRBJ2-7; 14 bases are a match to TRBD2. J gave up 0 bases and V 6 bases, and 10 bases lay outside the gene matches. CDR1 and CDR2 (germline): DFQATT, SNEGSKA (reference sequence). CDR3 length: 17 amino acids. Here the CDR3 DNA reads TGCAGTGCCGTGACTAGCGGGAGGGGGAGCGGCTCCTACGAGCAGTACTTC. Translation: CSAVTSGRGSGSYEQYF.